The rows below give T cell receptor beta chains drawn from one sample of a study of blood T cell repertoires in COVID-19. Produced via immunoSEQ multiplex PCR; TCRdb's table is partial and in-frame only. This repertoire shows about 58,000 clones, 70% to 90% found once; its top ten account for roughly 8.8%. Material: peripheral blood. The source is a woman between 65 and 79 years old with active COVID-19. The CDR3 runs from the conserved cysteine through the conserved F or W. Fields, in order: D gene, clone size, J gene, V gene, CDR3 DNA, CDR3 protein. The D gene is left open where the match is weak. Size values are once, few and many counts, or a class for expanded clones, and some rows have none.

d_gene: TRBD2
abundance: NA
j_gene: TRBJ2-7
v_gene: TRBV5-1
CDR3nt: TGCGCCAGCAGCTTTTCTAGCGGGAGCTCCTACGAGCAGTACTTC
CDR3aa: CASSFSSGSSYEQYF

d_gene: TRBD2
abundance: once
j_gene: TRBJ2-1
v_gene: TRBV5-4
CDR3nt: TGTGCCAGCAGCCTAGGGACTAGCGGGAACTACAATGAGCAGTTCTTC
CDR3aa: CASSLGTSGNYNEQFF

d_gene: TRBD1
abundance: NA
j_gene: TRBJ2-7
v_gene: TRBV27
CDR3nt: TGTGCCAGCAGTGTAGGGACAGGGTGGGAGCAGTACTTC
CDR3aa: CASSVGTGWEQYF

d_gene: TRBD1
abundance: NA
j_gene: TRBJ1-4
v_gene: TRBV4-2
CDR3nt: TGTGCCAGCAGTGACCGACAGGGAAGCGAAAAACTGTTTTTT
CDR3aa: CASSDRQGSEKLFF

d_gene: NA
abundance: NA
j_gene: TRBJ1-5
v_gene: TRBV5-3
CDR3nt: TGTGCCAGAAGCGACCCAGGGTATCTTGGGTCCCAGCATTTT
CDR3aa: CARSDPGYLGSQHF

d_gene: TRBD2
abundance: NA
j_gene: TRBJ2-5
v_gene: TRBV5-1
CDR3nt: TGCGCCAGCAGCCCCTGGGGGGGGTCAGGGGAGACCCAGTACTTC
CDR3aa: CASSPWGGSGETQYF

d_gene: NA
abundance: once
j_gene: TRBJ2-5
v_gene: TRBV5-1
CDR3nt: TGCGCCAGCAGCAGCGGCGGCCAAGAGACCCAGTACTTC
CDR3aa: CASSSGGQETQYF

d_gene: TRBD1
abundance: NA
j_gene: TRBJ2-3
v_gene: TRBV27
CDR3nt: TGTGCCAGCAGCCCCAACCCGACAGGGGGTTCCACAGATACGCAGTATTTT
CDR3aa: CASSPNPTGGSTDTQYF

d_gene: NA
abundance: once
j_gene: TRBJ2-1
v_gene: TRBV11-2
CDR3nt: TGTGCCAGCAGCCTCCCCAGGGGGAGGTCCTACAATGAGCAGTTCTTC
CDR3aa: CASSLPRGRSYNEQFF

d_gene: NA
abundance: NA
j_gene: TRBJ1-5
v_gene: TRBV20-1
CDR3nt: TGCAGTGCTAGTCTTGCTACGGTAATTCAGCCCCAGCATTTT
CDR3aa: CSASLATVIQPQHF

d_gene: NA
abundance: NA
j_gene: TRBJ2-2
v_gene: TRBV2
CDR3nt: TGTGCCAGCAGTGAGGAGGGCACCGGGGAGCTGTTTTTT
CDR3aa: CASSEEGTGELFF

d_gene: NA
abundance: NA
j_gene: TRBJ1-5
v_gene: TRBV28
CDR3nt: TGTGCCAGCAGTTTGAGGGAGAATCAGCCCCAGCATTTT
CDR3aa: CASSLRENQPQHF

d_gene: NA
abundance: NA
j_gene: TRBJ1-1
v_gene: TRBV6-5
CDR3nt: TGTGCCAGCACTTTCACAGTGACTGAAGCTTTCTTT
CDR3aa: CASTFTVTEAFF

d_gene: NA
abundance: NA
j_gene: TRBJ1-3
v_gene: TRBV25-1
CDR3nt: TGTGCCAGCAGTGGAGATGGAAACACCATATATTTT
CDR3aa: CASSGDGNTIYF

d_gene: TRBD2
abundance: NA
j_gene: TRBJ2-2
v_gene: TRBV5-1
CDR3nt: TGCGCCAGCAGGGGGATAGCGGGAGACGGGGAGCTGTTTTTT
CDR3aa: CASRGIAGDGELFF

d_gene: TRBD2
abundance: NA
j_gene: TRBJ2-3
v_gene: TRBV2
CDR3nt: TGTGCCAGCGATAATAGCGGGGTCACAGATACGCAGTATTTT
CDR3aa: CASDNSGVTDTQYF

d_gene: TRBD1
abundance: NA
j_gene: TRBJ2-7
v_gene: TRBV28
CDR3nt: TGTGCCAGCAGTTTAGGGACAGGGTTCACCGAGCAGTACTTC
CDR3aa: CASSLGTGFTEQYF

d_gene: TRBD1
abundance: NA
j_gene: TRBJ1-3
v_gene: TRBV7-3
CDR3nt: TGTGCCAGCAGCTCGACAGGGGGCAACTCTGGAAACACCATATATTTT
CDR3aa: CASSSTGGNSGNTIYF